The clone carrying this TCR beta chain was detected only a few times. The V gene's germline CDR1 is LGHNA and CDR2 YNFKEQ. V was cut by 0 bases and J by 2 bases, with 8 bases left in between. CDR3 length equals 14 residues. This sample is drawn from a study of identical twins. TCRdb reprocessed the 5' RACE reads with MiXCR, giving one entry per CDR3 protein. Of 1.5 million to 2 million distinct CDR3 sequences in the sample, about 31% are singletons; the top ten hold about 0.25%. This receptor was identified in a newborn girl in good health. The rearrangement joins TRBV4-2 to TRBJ2-7; D ambiguous. The sample taken for sequencing was cord blood. The CDR3, as DNA: TGTGCCAGCAGCCAAGATTATCGACCCTACGAGCAGTACTTC. Translation: CASSQDYRPYEQYF.